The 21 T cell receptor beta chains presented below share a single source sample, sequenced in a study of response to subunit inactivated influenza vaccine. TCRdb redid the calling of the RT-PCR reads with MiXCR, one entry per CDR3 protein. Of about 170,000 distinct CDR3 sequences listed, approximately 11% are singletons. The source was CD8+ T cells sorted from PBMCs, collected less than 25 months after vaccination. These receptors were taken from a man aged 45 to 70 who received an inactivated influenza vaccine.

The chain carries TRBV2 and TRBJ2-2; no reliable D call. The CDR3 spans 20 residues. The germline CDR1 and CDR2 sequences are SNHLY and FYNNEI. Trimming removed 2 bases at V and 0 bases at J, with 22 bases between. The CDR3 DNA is TGTGCCAGCAGTGAATTTGGCCTTAGGGCCCCGATCACGAACACCGGGGAGCTGTTTTTT. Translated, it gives CASSEFGLRAPITNTGELFF. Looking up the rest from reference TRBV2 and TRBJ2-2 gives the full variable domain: EPEVTQTPSHQVTQMGQEVILRCVPISNHLYFYWYRQILGQKVEFLVSFYNNEISEKSEIFDDQFSVERPDGSNFTLKIRSTKLEDSAMYFCASSEFGLRAPITNTGELFFGEGSRLTVL.

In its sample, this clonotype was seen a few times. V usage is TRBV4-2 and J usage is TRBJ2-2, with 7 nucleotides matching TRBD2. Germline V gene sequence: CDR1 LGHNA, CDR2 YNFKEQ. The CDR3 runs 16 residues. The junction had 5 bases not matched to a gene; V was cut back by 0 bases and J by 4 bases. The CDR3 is CASSQDVREGTGELFF. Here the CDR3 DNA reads TGTGCCAGCAGCCAAGATGTCAGGGAGGGCACCGGGGAGCTGTTTTTT.

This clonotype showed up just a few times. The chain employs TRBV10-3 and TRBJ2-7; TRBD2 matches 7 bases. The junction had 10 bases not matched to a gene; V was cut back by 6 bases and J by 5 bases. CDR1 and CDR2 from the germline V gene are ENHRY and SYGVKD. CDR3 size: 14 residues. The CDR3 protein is CAISSRAGRDEQYF. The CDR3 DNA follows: TGTGCCATCAGCTCCAGAGCGGGACGGGACGAGCAGTACTTC.

This CDR3 reads CSVEGLAGLSTDTQYF. The CDR3 coding sequence is TGCAGCGTTGAAGGACTAGCGGGCCTTAGCACAGATACGCAGTATTTT. The V call is TRBV29-1, the J call TRBJ2-3; TRBD2 matches 10 bases. Germline CDR1 reads SQVTM; CDR2 reads ANQGSEA. CDR3 length equals 16 residues. The ends lost 1 base at V and 0 bases at J; junction bases unmatched: 4.

The CDR3 sequence is CASSQERDRGAFF. The CDR3 region has the DNA TGCGCCAGCAGCCAAGAAAGGGACAGGGGGGCTTTCTTT. The gene calls are TRBV4-3 and TRBJ1-1; TRBD1 matches 11 bases. The V gene's germline CDR1 is LGHNA and CDR2 YSLEER. The CDR3 runs to 13 residues. The V gene end was trimmed by 0 bases and the J gene end by 11 bases; junction bases not matched to a gene: 2.

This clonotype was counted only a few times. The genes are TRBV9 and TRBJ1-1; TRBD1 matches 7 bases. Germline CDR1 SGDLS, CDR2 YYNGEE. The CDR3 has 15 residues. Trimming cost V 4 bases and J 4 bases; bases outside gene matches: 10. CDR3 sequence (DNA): TGTGCCAGCAGCTCCACGACAGGGATTAGCACTGAAGCTTTCTTT. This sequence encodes CASSSTTGISTEAFF.

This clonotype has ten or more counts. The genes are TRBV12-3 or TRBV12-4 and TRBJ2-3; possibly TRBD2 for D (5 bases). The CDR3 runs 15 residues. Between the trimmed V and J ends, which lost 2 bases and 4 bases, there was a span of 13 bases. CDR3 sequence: CASSLYPGGADTQYF. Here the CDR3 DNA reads TGTGCCAGCAGTTTATATCCAGGAGGAGCAGATACGCAGTATTTT.

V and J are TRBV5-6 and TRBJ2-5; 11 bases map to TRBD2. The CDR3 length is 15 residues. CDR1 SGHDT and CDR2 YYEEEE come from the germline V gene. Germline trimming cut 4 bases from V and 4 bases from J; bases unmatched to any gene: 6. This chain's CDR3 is CASSGLAGRVETQYF. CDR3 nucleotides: TGTGCCAGCAGCGGACTAGCGGGTCGGGTAGAGACCCAGTACTTC.

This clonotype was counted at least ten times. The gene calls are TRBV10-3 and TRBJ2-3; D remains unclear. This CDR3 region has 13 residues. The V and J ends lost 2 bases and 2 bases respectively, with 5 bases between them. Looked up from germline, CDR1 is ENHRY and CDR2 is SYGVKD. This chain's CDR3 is CAISEGPTDTQYF. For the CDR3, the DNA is TGTGCCATCAGTGAGGGACCCACAGATACGCAGTATTTT.

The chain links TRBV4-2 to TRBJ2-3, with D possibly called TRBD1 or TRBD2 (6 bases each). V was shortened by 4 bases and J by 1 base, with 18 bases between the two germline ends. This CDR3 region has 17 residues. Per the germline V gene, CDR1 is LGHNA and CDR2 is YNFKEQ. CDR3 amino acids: CASSPLGSGARTDTQYF. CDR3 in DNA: TGTGCCAGCAGCCCCCTTGGCTCGGGGGCCCGCACAGATACGCAGTATTTT.

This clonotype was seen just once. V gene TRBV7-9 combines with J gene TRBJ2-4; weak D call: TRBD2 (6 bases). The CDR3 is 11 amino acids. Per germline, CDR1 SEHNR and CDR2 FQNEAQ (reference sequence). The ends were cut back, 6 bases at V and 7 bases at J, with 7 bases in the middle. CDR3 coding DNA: TGTGCCAGCAGTGGGGGGAACATTCAGTACTTC. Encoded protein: CASSGGNIQYF.

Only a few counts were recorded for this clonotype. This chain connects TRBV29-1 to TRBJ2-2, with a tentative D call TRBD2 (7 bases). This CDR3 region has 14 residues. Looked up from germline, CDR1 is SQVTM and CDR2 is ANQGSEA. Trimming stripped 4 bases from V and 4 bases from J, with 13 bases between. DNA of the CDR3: TGCAGCGTTGTGGTGGGAGGGGGCACCGGGGAGCTGTTTTTT. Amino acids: CSVVVGGGTGELFF.

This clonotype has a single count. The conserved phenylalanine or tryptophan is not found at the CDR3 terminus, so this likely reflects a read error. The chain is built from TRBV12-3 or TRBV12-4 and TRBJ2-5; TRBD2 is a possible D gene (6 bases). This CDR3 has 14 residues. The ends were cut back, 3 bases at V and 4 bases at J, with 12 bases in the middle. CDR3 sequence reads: CASSFGTGGETQYL. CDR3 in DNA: TGTGCCAGCAGTTTCGGGACTGGAGGAGAGACCCAGTACTTA.

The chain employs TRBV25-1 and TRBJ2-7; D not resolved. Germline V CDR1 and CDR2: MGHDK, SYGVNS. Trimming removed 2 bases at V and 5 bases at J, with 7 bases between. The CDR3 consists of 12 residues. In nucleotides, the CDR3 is TGTGCCAGCAGTGAACTAGGGAACGAGCAGTACTTC. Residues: CASSELGNEQYF.

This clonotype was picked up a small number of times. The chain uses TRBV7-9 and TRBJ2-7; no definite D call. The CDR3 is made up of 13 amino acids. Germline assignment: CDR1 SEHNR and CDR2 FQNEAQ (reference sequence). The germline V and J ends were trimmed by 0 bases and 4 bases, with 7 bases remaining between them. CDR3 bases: TGTGCCAGCAGCTTAGCGACGAGATACGAGCAGTACTTC. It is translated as CASSLATRYEQYF. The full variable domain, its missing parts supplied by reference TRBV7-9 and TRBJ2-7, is DTGVSQNPRHKITKRGQNVTFRCDPISEHNRLYWYRQTLGQGPEFLTYFQNEAQLEKSRLLSDRFSAERPKGSFSTLEIQRTEQGDSAMYLCASSLATRYEQYFGPGTRLTVT.

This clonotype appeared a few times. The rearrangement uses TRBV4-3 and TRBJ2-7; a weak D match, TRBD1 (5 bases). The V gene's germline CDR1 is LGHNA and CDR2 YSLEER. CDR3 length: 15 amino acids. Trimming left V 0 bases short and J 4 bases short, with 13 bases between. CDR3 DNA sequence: TGCGCCAGCAGCCAAGATTTTTATAGGGGATACGAGCAGTACTTC. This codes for CASSQDFYRGYEQYF.

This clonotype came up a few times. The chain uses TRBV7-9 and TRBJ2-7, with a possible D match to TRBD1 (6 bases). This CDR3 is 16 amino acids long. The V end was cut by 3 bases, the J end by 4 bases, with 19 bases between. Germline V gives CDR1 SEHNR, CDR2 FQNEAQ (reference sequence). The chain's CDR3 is CASSFPTQGKDYEQYF. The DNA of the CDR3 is TGTGCCAGCAGCTTTCCAACCCAGGGGAAAGATTACGAGCAGTACTTC.

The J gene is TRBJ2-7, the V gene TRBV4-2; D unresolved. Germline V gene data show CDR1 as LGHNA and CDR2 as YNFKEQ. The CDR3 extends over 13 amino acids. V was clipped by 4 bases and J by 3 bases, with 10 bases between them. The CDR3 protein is CASSRRKFYEQYF. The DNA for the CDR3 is TGTGCCAGCAGCCGACGGAAATTCTACGAGCAGTACTTC.

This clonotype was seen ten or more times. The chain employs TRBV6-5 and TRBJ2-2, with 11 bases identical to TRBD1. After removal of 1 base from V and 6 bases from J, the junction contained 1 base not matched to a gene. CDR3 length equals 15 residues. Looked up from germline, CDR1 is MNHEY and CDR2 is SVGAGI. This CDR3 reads CASSYLGQGAGELFF. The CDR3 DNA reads TGTGCCAGCAGTTACTTGGGACAGGGGGCCGGGGAGCTGTTTTTT.

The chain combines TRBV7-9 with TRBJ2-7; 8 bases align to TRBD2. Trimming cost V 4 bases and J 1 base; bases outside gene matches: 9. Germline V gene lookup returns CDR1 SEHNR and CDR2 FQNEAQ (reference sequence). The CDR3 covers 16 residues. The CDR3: CASSSSRGLASYEQYF. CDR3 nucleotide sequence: TGTGCCAGCAGCTCAAGCCGAGGACTAGCTTCCTACGAGCAGTACTTC. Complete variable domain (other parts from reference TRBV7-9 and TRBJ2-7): DTGVSQNPRHKITKRGQNVTFRCDPISEHNRLYWYRQTLGQGPEFLTYFQNEAQLEKSRLLSDRFSAERPKGSFSTLEIQRTEQGDSAMYLCASSSSRGLASYEQYFGPGTRLTVT.

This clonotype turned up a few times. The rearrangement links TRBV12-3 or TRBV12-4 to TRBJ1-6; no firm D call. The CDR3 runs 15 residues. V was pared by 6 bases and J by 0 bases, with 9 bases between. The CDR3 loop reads CASRSQSSYNSPLHF. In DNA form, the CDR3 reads TGTGCCAGCAGATCACAGAGCTCCTATAATTCACCCCTCCACTTT.